Each of the 3 T cell receptor beta chains below was sequenced from the same sample in a study of T cell responses to AZD1222 COVID-19 vaccine. Profiling relied on immunoSEQ multiplex PCR, and the TCRdb table lists in-frame clones only, not all of them. In the table there are about 150,000 clones, around 85% of which are singletons. This specimen consisted of peripheral blood, obtained after recovery from COVID-19. Receptors originate from an adult who had recovered from COVID-19.

The chain links TRBV7-3 to TRBJ2-2; D might be TRBD2 (5 bases). The V end was cut by 5 bases, the J end by 5 bases, with 18 bases between. This CDR3 has 16 residues. Germline CDR1 reads SGHTA; CDR2 reads FQGTGA. The CDR3 protein is CASSPLGTSLTGELFF. The CDR3 DNA follows: TGTGCCAGCAGCCCACTGGGTACTAGTCTTACCGGGGAGCTGTTTTTT.

A few counts support this clone. This CDR3 is also generated by other DNA sequences in the sample. This chain connects TRBV5-1 to TRBJ2-7; no clear D. Trimming cost V 0 bases and J 0 bases, with 7 bases left between them. Germline V gives CDR1 SGHRS, CDR2 YFSETQ. CDR3 length equals 14 residues. In DNA form, the CDR3 reads TGCGCCAGCAGCTTGGGGACGGTCTCCTACGAGCAGTACTTC. Encoded protein: CASSLGTVSYEQYF.

This chain joins TRBV7-8 and TRBJ2-4, with D tentatively TRBD1 (6 bases). Germline assignment: CDR1 SGHVS and CDR2 FQNEAQ. V lost 0 bases to trimming and J lost 0 bases, with 18 bases between them. This CDR3 has 19 residues. As DNA, the CDR3 is TGTGCCAGCAGCTTAGCGCGTGCAGGGGCCGATCCAGCCAAAAACATTCAGTACTTC. Residues: CASSLARAGADPAKNIQYF. Full variable domain (outside the CDR3, taken from reference TRBV7-8 and TRBJ2-4): GAGVSQSPRYKVAKRGQDVALRCDPISGHVSLFWYQQALGQGPEFLTYFQNEAQLDKSGLPSDRFFAERPEGSVSTLKIQRTQQEDSAVYLCASSLARAGADPAKNIQYFGAGTRLSVL.